Below are 18 T cell receptor beta chains sequenced from a single sample in a study of beta chain features in type 1 diabetes. Study-wide points: Moderate yet significant TCRB CDR3 shortening was seen in Type 1 diabetes patients in all four CD4+ subsets.

The investigators reverse transcribed all of the isolated RNA, so they sequenced expressed TCRB transcripts. The method was immunoSEQ multiplex PCR; TCRdb's version includes in-frame clones alone and lacks a portion of them. The sample lists roughly 280,000 clones, roughly a quarter occurring once. Their recognized antigens are unknown. Sequenced input: naive CD4+ T cells from blood. Receptor source: a woman aged 25 to 39 with type 1 diabetes.

This clone came up once. The chain's CDR3 is CASSEGQGADTQYF. CDR3 nucleotide sequence: TGCGCCAGCAGCGAAGGACAGGGGGCAGATACGCAGTATTTT. This sequence joins TRBV5-1 and TRBJ2-3; 10 bases fit TRBD1. This CDR3 contains 14 residues. CDR1 is SGHRS and CDR2 is YFSETQ in the germline V gene. Trimming cost V 4 bases and J 4 bases; bases outside gene matches: 3.

In its sample, this clone was seen a few times. The genes are TRBV2 and TRBJ1-2, with D tentatively TRBD1 (5 bases). CDR3 length: 15 amino acids. Between the trimmed V and J ends, which lost 6 bases and 2 bases, there was a span of 16 bases. The germline V gene has CDR1 SNHLY and CDR2 FYNNEI. For the CDR3, the DNA is TGTGCCAGCAGACCATTGACAGCACTGAACTATGGCTACACCTTC. It is translated as CASRPLTALNYGYTF.

This clone was recorded a few times. The chain has TRBV28 and TRBJ2-4, with D perhaps TRBD2 (5 bases). In germline, CDR1 is MDHEN, CDR2 SYDVKM. The CDR3 length is 15 residues. Trimming took 6 bases from V and 5 from J, leaving 17 bases between them. Written as DNA, the CDR3 is TGTGCCAGCAGCTCAGCGGACGATATACAAAACATTCAGTACTTC. Translated: CASSSADDIQNIQYF.

This clone was observed a handful of times. The chain joins TRBV5-1 to TRBJ2-1; a possible D gene is TRBD2 (6 bases). Germline CDR1 and CDR2: SGHRS and YFSETQ. The germline V and J ends were trimmed by 0 bases and 5 bases, with 15 bases remaining between them. The CDR3 runs to 16 residues. The CDR3 region has the DNA TGCGCCAGCAGCTTGGTTCCGGGAGCCGGGAACAATGAGCAGTTCTTC. It is translated as CASSLVPGAGNNEQFF.

The rearrangement uses TRBV7-3 and TRBJ2-6; tentatively, D is TRBD2 (7 bases). The CDR3 is 19 residues long. Trimming stripped 5 bases from V and 0 bases from J, with 20 bases between. Germline V gene sequence: CDR1 SGHTA, CDR2 FQGTGA. This chain's CDR3 is CASSTPGGNPSSGANVLTF. The CDR3 DNA reads as TGTGCCAGCAGCACCCCGGGGGGCAATCCAAGCTCTGGGGCCAACGTCCTGACTTTC.

V usage is TRBV7-9 and J usage is TRBJ1-2, with D perhaps matching TRBD1 (5 bases). The V end was cut by 7 bases, the J end by 7 bases, with 16 bases between. This CDR3 has 13 amino acids. CDR1 and CDR2 (germline): SEHNR, FQNEAQ (reference sequence). The CDR3 DNA reads TGTGCCAGCACCCGACCGGGGGTCGGTGGCTACACCTTC. This sequence encodes CASTRPGVGGYTF.

As to this clone: Here the CDR3 omits its conserved ending phenylalanine or tryptophan, so a read error is the likely source. The chain recombines TRBV27 with TRBJ2-3; D ambiguous. Germline V CDR1 and CDR2: MNHEY, SMNVEV (reference sequence). V shed 8 bases and J shed 1 base, with 13 bases lying between them. The CDR3 runs to 14 residues. CDR3 loop: CASRLEIRTDTQYS. The CDR3 DNA reads as TGTGCCAGCCGCCTCGAGATCCGCACAGATACGCAGTATTCT.

The gene calls are TRBV29-1 and TRBJ2-7; 10 bases agree with TRBD1. CDR1 is SQVTM, CDR2 ANQGSEA, per germline. CDR3 size: 15 residues. V shed 4 bases and J 0 bases; nucleotides not matched to a gene: 6. In nucleotides, the CDR3 is TGCAGCGTTGTGGACAGGGGGTTTTTCTCCTACGAGCAGTACTTC. It yields the protein CSVVDRGFFSYEQYF.

The V gene is TRBV28, the J gene TRBJ1-2; a weak D match, TRBD1 (6 bases). V lost 5 bases, J lost 7 bases, and 11 bases lay in between. The CDR3 has 12 residues. Germline CDR1 and CDR2: MDHEN and SYDVKM. CDR3 residues: CASSVTGLGYTF. CDR3 sequence (DNA): TGTGCCAGCAGTGTTACAGGGCTTGGCTACACCTTC.

The chain carries TRBV12-5 and TRBJ2-7; maybe TRBD2 (5 bases). The CDR3 spans 14 residues. Germline V gene data show CDR1 as LGHNT and CDR2 as FRNRAP. The ends were cut back, 3 bases at V and 6 bases at J, with 15 bases in the middle. The DNA for the CDR3 is TGTGCTAGTGGTTTAGGCTCGGGATTCCGCGAGCAGTACTTC. It translates to CASGLGSGFREQYF.

CDR3 nucleotides: TGCAGCGCGGGACACCAGAACACTGAAGCTTTCTTT. Its translation: CSAGHQNTEAFF. The chain joins TRBV29-1 to TRBJ1-1; TRBD1 might be the D (6 bases). This CDR3 region has 12 residues. Germline V gene sequence: CDR1 SQVTM, CDR2 ANQGSEA. V dropped 7 bases and J dropped 1 base, with 10 bases sitting between them.

The J gene is TRBJ2-3, the V gene TRBV29-1; 8 bases agree with TRBD2. From germline, CDR1 is SQVTM and CDR2 ANQGSEA. The ends lost 7 bases at V and 3 bases at J; junction bases unmatched: 15. The CDR3 contains 16 residues. CDR3 sequence: CSGMIGLARETDTQYF. Here the CDR3 DNA reads TGCAGCGGGATGATCGGACTAGCCCGTGAAACAGATACGCAGTATTTT.

In its sample, this clone was seen a few times. This chain uses TRBV5-1 with TRBJ2-1; TRBD1 aligns across 8 bases. The CDR3 sequence is 17 residues long. Germline V gene lookup returns CDR1 SGHRS and CDR2 YFSETQ. J was trimmed by 0 bases and V by 0 bases; bases with no gene match: 5. The CDR3 DNA follows: TGCGCCAGCAGCTTGGGCCGGGACAGGTACTCCTACAATGAGCAGTTCTTC. This gives the protein CASSLGRDRYSYNEQFF.

The chain links TRBV30 to TRBJ1-1, with TRBD1 identical over 8 bases. The ends lost 1 base at V and 4 bases at J; junction bases unmatched: 8. This CDR3 region has 15 residues. The V gene's germline CDR1 is GTSNPN and CDR2 SVGIG (reference sequence). The CDR3 spells CAWSALQGTGTEAFF. The DNA of the CDR3 is TGTGCCTGGAGTGCTCTTCAAGGGACAGGCACTGAAGCTTTCTTT.

The chain combines TRBV7-3 with TRBJ2-1, with D perhaps TRBD2 (5 bases). V shed 0 bases and J shed 1 base, with 7 bases lying between them. The CDR3 has 15 residues. Germline-derived CDR1 and CDR2 are SGHTA and FQGTGA. The CDR3 region has the DNA TGTGCCAGCAGCTTAACTACGGGATCCTACAATGAGCAGTTCTTC. Translating it yields CASSLTTGSYNEQFF.

The chain is built from TRBV30 and TRBJ2-2, with a possible D match to TRBD1 (7 bases). The V end was cut by 1 base, the J end by 1 base, with 10 bases between. Looked up from germline, CDR1 is GTSNPN and CDR2 is SVGIG (reference sequence). CDR3 size: 15 residues. The DNA for the CDR3 is TGTGCCTGGAGTGACAGGGGAGGGAACACCGGGGAGCTGTTTTTT. This codes for CAWSDRGGNTGELFF.

This clone turned up a few times. The chain links TRBV14 to TRBJ2-3; 7 bases match TRBD2. The junction had 8 bases not matched to a gene; V was cut back by 1 base and J by 4 bases. This CDR3 spans 16 amino acids. CDR1 is SGHDN, CDR2 FVKESK, per germline. DNA for the CDR3: TGTGCCAGCAGCCAAGCAGGGAGCGGGATTTCAGATACGCAGTATTTT. Translating it yields CASSQAGSGISDTQYF.

This clone was counted a few times. The J gene is TRBJ2-5, the V gene TRBV5-4; 7 bases are a match to TRBD2. Germline V gene lookup returns CDR1 SGHNT and CDR2 YYREEE (reference sequence). The V gene end was trimmed by 3 bases and the J gene end by 3 bases; junction bases not matched to a gene: 2. The CDR3 length is 13 residues. The CDR3 here is CASSWGREETQYF. As DNA, the CDR3 is TGTGCCAGCAGCTGGGGGAGGGAAGAGACCCAGTACTTC.